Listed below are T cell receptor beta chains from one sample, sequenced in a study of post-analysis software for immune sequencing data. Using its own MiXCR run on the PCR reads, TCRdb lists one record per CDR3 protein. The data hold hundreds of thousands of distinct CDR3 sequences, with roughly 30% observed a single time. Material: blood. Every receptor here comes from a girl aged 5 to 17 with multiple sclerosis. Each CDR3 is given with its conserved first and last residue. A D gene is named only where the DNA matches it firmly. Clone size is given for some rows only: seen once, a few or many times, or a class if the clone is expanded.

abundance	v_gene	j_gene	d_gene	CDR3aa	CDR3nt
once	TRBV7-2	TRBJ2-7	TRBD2	CASSPGTRYNEQYF	TGTGCCAGCAGCCCCGGGACTAGGTACAATGAGCAGTACTTC
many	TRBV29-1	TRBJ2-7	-	CSVEENGNQHYEQYF	TGCAGCGTTGAAGAGAATGGAAACCAGCACTACGAGCAGTACTTC
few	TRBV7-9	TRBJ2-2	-	CASSLDGGELFF	TGTGCCAGCAGCTTAGATGGCGGGGAGCTGTTTTTT
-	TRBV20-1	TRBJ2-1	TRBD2	CSARGSGTSVYNEQFF	TGCAGTGCTAGAGGCAGTGGGACTAGCGTTTACAATGAGCAGTTCTTC
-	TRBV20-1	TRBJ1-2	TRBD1	CSASPGGGYGYTF	TGCAGTGCTAGCCCAGGGGGTGGCTATGGCTACACCTTC
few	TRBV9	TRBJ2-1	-	CASSVGVSGTYNEQFF	TGTGCCAGCAGCGTAGGGGTTAGCGGCACCTACAATGAGCAGTTCTTC
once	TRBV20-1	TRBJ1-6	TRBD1	CSASGQGTSPLHF	TGCAGTGCTTCCGGACAGGGAACTTCACCCCTCCACTTT
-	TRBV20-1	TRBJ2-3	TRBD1	CSARDKPGGADTQYF	TGCAGTGCTAGAGACAAACCAGGGGGCGCAGATACGCAGTATTTT
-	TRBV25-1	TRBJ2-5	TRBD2	CASSDRLAGETQYF	TGTGCCAGCAGTGACCGACTAGCGGGAGAGACCCAGTACTTC
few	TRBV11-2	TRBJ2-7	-	CAGSLVAYEQYF	TGTGCCGGCAGCTTAGTCGCCTACGAGCAGTACTTC
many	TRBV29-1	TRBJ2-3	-	CSVQGSADTQYF	TGCAGCGTCCAAGGGTCCGCAGATACGCAGTATTTT
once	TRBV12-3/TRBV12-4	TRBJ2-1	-	CASSLSGMYNEQFF	TGTGCCAGCAGTTTAAGTGGAATGTACAATGAGCAGTTCTTC
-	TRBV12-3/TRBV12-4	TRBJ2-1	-	CASNPLGVGGFF	TGTGCCAGCAATCCCCTAGGGGTGGGGGGGTTCTTC